The sequence of this T cell receptor (beta chain) was determined in a study of blood T cells in healthy people across ages. Study background: Template switching retrieved approximately one barcoded beta molecule for each two T cells.

The germline V gene has CDR1 MDHEN and CDR2 SYDVKM. With 7 bases removed from V and 6 bases from J, the gap between germline ends came to 19 bases. This CDR3 spans 15 amino acids. Together with a sample-barcoded 5' primer, a J-beta primer mix was included in a second PCR lasting about 7 to 11 cycles. TCRdb reprocessed the 5' RACE reads with MiXCR, giving one entry per CDR3 protein. This repertoire shows around 1,000,000 distinct CDR3 sequences, 20% to 25% found once; its top ten account for 0.75%. No fewer than 6.5 million PBMCs went into each sample. This sample was shared with a second study, whose subject was T cells of mothers and their children. That study adds: At a rate of approximately 1.5 ug per 15 ul, cDNA synthesis received all of the extracted RNA. Overlap ran slightly, non-significantly higher for related than unrelated mother-child pairs.

The sequence came from a girl aged 2-10 years in good health. V is TRBV28 and J is TRBJ2-1, with D hard to call. Sequencing was done on a sample of blood. The CDR3 here is CASITSALTLNEQFF. In DNA, the CDR3 is TGTGCCAGCATAACGTCCGCCCTCACCCTCAATGAGCAGTTCTTC.